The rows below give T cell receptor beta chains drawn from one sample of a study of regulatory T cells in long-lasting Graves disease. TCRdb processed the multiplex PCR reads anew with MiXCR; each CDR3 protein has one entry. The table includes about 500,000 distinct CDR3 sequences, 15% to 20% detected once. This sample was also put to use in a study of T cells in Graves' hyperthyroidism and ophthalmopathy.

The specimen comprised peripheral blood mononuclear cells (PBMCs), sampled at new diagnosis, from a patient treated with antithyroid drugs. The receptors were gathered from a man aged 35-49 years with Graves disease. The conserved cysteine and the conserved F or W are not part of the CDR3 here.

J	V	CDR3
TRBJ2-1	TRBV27	ASSLLADTYNEQF
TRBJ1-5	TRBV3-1	ASSQDVVHQPQH
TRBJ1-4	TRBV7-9	ATRQANEKLF
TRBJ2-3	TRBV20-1	SARVPQGPQY
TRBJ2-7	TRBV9	ASSEGPGQGSYEQY
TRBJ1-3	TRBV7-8	ASSSREPGNTIY
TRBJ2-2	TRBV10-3	AISEGTGELF
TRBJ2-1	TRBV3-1	ASSRDQRGFNEQF
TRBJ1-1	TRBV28	ASSRDRGPEGNTEAF
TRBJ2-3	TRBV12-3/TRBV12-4	ASSFTDMQY
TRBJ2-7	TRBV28	ASSSSLQEQY
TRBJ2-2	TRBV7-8	ASSLTRLAGVGGELF
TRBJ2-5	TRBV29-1	SVASGQSLETQY
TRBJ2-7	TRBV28	ASSFLDSYEQY
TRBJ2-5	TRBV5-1	ASSQPGQGETQY
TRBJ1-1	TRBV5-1	ASSPRRDNTEAF
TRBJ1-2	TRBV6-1	ASSAGQGGYGHT
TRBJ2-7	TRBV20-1	SARDLEREQY
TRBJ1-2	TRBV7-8	ASSLGARGGYT
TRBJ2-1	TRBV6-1	ASSPRGPLGDEQF
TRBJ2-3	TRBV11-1	ASSHTSGRTDTQY
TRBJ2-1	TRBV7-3	ASSLPGLVPNEQF
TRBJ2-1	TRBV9	ASSVGGKEVQF
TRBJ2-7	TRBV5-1	ASSPDLRGGHHSYEQY
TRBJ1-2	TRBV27	ASTDREGYGYT
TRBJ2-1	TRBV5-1	ASRGRGLGSKHEQF
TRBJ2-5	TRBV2	ASSGRTGPRETQY